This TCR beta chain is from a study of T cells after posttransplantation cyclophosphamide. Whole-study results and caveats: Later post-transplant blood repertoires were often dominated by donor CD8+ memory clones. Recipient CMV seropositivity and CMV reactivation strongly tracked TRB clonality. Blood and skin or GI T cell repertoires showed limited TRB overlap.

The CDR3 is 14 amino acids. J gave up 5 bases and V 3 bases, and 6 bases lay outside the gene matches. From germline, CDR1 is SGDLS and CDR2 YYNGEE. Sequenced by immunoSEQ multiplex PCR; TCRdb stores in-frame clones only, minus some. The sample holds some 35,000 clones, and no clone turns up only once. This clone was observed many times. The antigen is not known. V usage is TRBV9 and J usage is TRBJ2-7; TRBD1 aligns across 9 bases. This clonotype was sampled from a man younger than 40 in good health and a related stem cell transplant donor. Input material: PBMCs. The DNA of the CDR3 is TGTGCCAGCAGCGACGGACAGGGGCTCAACGAGCAGTACTTC. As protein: CASSDGQGLNEQYF.